This is a list of T cell receptor beta chains from one sample in a study of post-analysis software for immune sequencing data. From the PCR reads, TCRdb called clonotypes with MiXCR, one entry per CDR3 protein. The sample has around 260,000 distinct CDR3 sequences; 36% are singletons. Input material: blood. These TCRs come from a girl between 10 and 17 years old with multiple sclerosis. CDR3s include the opening cysteine and the closing phenylalanine or tryptophan. D genes are given only for firm matches. Clone size is given for some rows only: seen once, a few or many times, or a class if the clone is expanded.

cdr3_nt: TGCGCCAGCAGCTTGGGCGCGGGACAGACCTACAATGAGCAGTTCTTC
cdr3_aa: CASSLGAGQTYNEQFF
j_call: TRBJ2-1
d_call: NA
v_call: TRBV5-1
clone_size: NA

cdr3_nt: TGTGCCAGCAGTCCTTTGGAACGGGGACTCAATCAGCCCCAGCATTTT
cdr3_aa: CASSPLERGLNQPQHF
j_call: TRBJ1-5
d_call: NA
v_call: TRBV6-2/TRBV6-3
clone_size: NA

cdr3_nt: TGTGCCAGCAGTAAATCGACAGGGGGTACCGGGGAGCGGTTTTTT
cdr3_aa: CASSKSTGGTGERFF
j_call: TRBJ2-2
d_call: TRBD1
v_call: TRBV7-6
clone_size: NA

cdr3_nt: TGTGCCACCAGTGGGGACCGAGACACCGGGGAGCTGTTTTTT
cdr3_aa: CATSGDRDTGELFF
j_call: TRBJ2-2
d_call: NA
v_call: TRBV24-1
clone_size: many

cdr3_nt: TGTGCCAGCAGCCCAGCTAGCGCATTGGCTGGCTACAATGAGCAGTTCTTC
cdr3_aa: CASSPASALAGYNEQFF
j_call: TRBJ2-1
d_call: NA
v_call: TRBV28
clone_size: NA

cdr3_nt: TGTGCCAGCAGCTTGCCCCGCTTGAATGAGCAGTTCTTC
cdr3_aa: CASSLPRLNEQFF
j_call: TRBJ2-1
d_call: NA
v_call: TRBV5-5
clone_size: NA

cdr3_nt: TGCAGTGCTAGACCCCCACGGGGTCGCTCCTACAATGAGCAGTTCTTC
cdr3_aa: CSARPPRGRSYNEQFF
j_call: TRBJ2-1
d_call: NA
v_call: TRBV20-1
clone_size: many

cdr3_nt: TGTGCCAGCAGTCCATCCGACTTGTACGAGCAGTACTTC
cdr3_aa: CASSPSDLYEQYF
j_call: TRBJ2-7
d_call: NA
v_call: TRBV6-5
clone_size: NA

cdr3_nt: TGCAGTGCTAAAGACAGCCAAAAACTGTTTTTT
cdr3_aa: CSAKDSQKLFF
j_call: TRBJ1-4
d_call: NA
v_call: TRBV20-1
clone_size: few

cdr3_nt: TGTGCCAGCAGCAGGGGTTACACAGATACGCAGTATTTT
cdr3_aa: CASSRGYTDTQYF
j_call: TRBJ2-3
d_call: NA
v_call: TRBV7-2
clone_size: NA

cdr3_nt: TGTGCCAGCAGTTTACTCCCGACAGGGATGGCAACTAATGAAAAACTGTTTTTT
cdr3_aa: CASSLLPTGMATNEKLFF
j_call: TRBJ1-4
d_call: TRBD1
v_call: TRBV27
clone_size: many

cdr3_nt: TGTGCCACCAGCAGGGAGCTTGGACAGGGGATTACTGAAGCTTTCTTT
cdr3_aa: CATSRELGQGITEAFF
j_call: TRBJ1-1
d_call: TRBD1
v_call: TRBV15
clone_size: once

cdr3_nt: TGTGCCAGCAGCTTACTTCAGGGGGCTTCCGGGGAGCTGTTTTTT
cdr3_aa: CASSLLQGASGELFF
j_call: TRBJ2-2
d_call: TRBD1
v_call: TRBV7-2
clone_size: NA

cdr3_nt: TGTGCCAGCAGCACAAACCCCATTGGAAACACCATATATTTT
cdr3_aa: CASSTNPIGNTIYF
j_call: TRBJ1-3
d_call: NA
v_call: TRBV7-2
clone_size: NA

cdr3_nt: TGCAGTGCTAGAGGTAGCGGGAGCCTCTACAATGAGCAGTTCTTC
cdr3_aa: CSARGSGSLYNEQFF
j_call: TRBJ2-1
d_call: TRBD2
v_call: TRBV20-1
clone_size: NA

cdr3_nt: TGTGCCAGCAGCTTAGCTACGGGGTTCGTGAATTCACCCCTCCACTTT
cdr3_aa: CASSLATGFVNSPLHF
j_call: TRBJ1-6
d_call: NA
v_call: TRBV7-2
clone_size: few

cdr3_nt: TGCGCCAGCAGCTTGGGGAGTAGCGGGAGCAACGGAGAGACCCAGTACTTC
cdr3_aa: CASSLGSSGSNGETQYF
j_call: TRBJ2-5
d_call: TRBD2
v_call: TRBV5-1
clone_size: NA

cdr3_nt: TGCGCCAGCAGCCAAGATGCGACCGGGACAAAAAAAATCACAGATACGCAGTATTTT
cdr3_aa: CASSQDATGTKKITDTQYF
j_call: TRBJ2-3
d_call: NA
v_call: TRBV4-3
clone_size: NA

cdr3_nt: TGTGCCACCGCCTTAACGCAGGGGATACAACACAATGAGCAGTTCTTC
cdr3_aa: CATALTQGIQHNEQFF
j_call: TRBJ2-1
d_call: NA
v_call: TRBV6-1
clone_size: NA

cdr3_nt: TGCAGCGTTAAGAACGACGGGGAGCTGTTTTTT
cdr3_aa: CSVKNDGELFF
j_call: TRBJ2-2
d_call: NA
v_call: TRBV29-1
clone_size: many

cdr3_nt: TGTGCCAGCAGTCAATCCAATACGCAGTATTTT
cdr3_aa: CASSQSNTQYF
j_call: TRBJ2-3
d_call: NA
v_call: TRBV3-1
clone_size: NA

cdr3_nt: TGTGCCAGCAGCCGAACGTCTCTACGGGAGGGGAACACTGAAGCTTTCTTT
cdr3_aa: CASSRTSLREGNTEAFF
j_call: TRBJ1-1
d_call: NA
v_call: TRBV7-9
clone_size: many

cdr3_nt: TGTGCCAGCAGCCAGAGATTCGGAGCGGGAATCAGCGGGGAGACCCAGTACTTC
cdr3_aa: CASSQRFGAGISGETQYF
j_call: TRBJ2-5
d_call: TRBD2
v_call: TRBV6-1
clone_size: NA

cdr3_nt: TGTGCCAGCAGTTTGTACGATCGAAGCTATGGCTACACCTTC
cdr3_aa: CASSLYDRSYGYTF
j_call: TRBJ1-2
d_call: NA
v_call: TRBV12-3/TRBV12-4
clone_size: many

cdr3_nt: TGCGCCAGCAGCCAAGTATTAGCGGGAGTAGACGAGCAGTACTTC
cdr3_aa: CASSQVLAGVDEQYF
j_call: TRBJ2-7
d_call: TRBD2
v_call: TRBV4-1
clone_size: many

cdr3_nt: TGCGCCAGCAGCCCTGGTCCTCCGGGACTAGCGGGGACCTCGCCGTACAATGAGCAGTTCTTC
cdr3_aa: CASSPGPPGLAGTSPYNEQFF
j_call: TRBJ2-1
d_call: TRBD2
v_call: TRBV4-1
clone_size: many

cdr3_nt: TGTGCCAGCAGCTTAGGTTTTAGCGGGGGGATCGAGCAGTACTTC
cdr3_aa: CASSLGFSGGIEQYF
j_call: TRBJ2-7
d_call: TRBD2
v_call: TRBV7-2
clone_size: once

cdr3_nt: TGTGCCAGCAGCTTGGGGACCAGCGTAGGACCCCATGAAAAACTGTTTTTT
cdr3_aa: CASSLGTSVGPHEKLFF
j_call: TRBJ1-4
d_call: NA
v_call: TRBV5-5
clone_size: NA

cdr3_nt: TGTGCCAGCAGCCAAGGTCGACTAGCCCACTACGAGCAGTACTTC
cdr3_aa: CASSQGRLAHYEQYF
j_call: TRBJ2-7
d_call: TRBD2
v_call: TRBV3-1
clone_size: NA

cdr3_nt: TGCAGTGCTAGAGAAAACGGGAGGGCCTCTGGGGCCAACGTCCTGACTTTC
cdr3_aa: CSARENGRASGANVLTF
j_call: TRBJ2-6
d_call: TRBD2
v_call: TRBV20-1
clone_size: NA

cdr3_nt: TGTGCCTGCAGTCCGGGGACAGGGATTAACACTGAAGCTTTCTTT
cdr3_aa: CACSPGTGINTEAFF
j_call: TRBJ1-1
d_call: TRBD1
v_call: TRBV27
clone_size: few

cdr3_nt: TGTGCCAGCAGCCAGTACCAGGGGGCGCGGCAGCCCCAGCATTTT
cdr3_aa: CASSQYQGARQPQHF
j_call: TRBJ1-5
d_call: TRBD1
v_call: TRBV5-5
clone_size: many

cdr3_nt: TGTGCCAGCAGCTCCCCCCAGGACCGTAGCTCCTACAATGAGCAGTTCTTC
cdr3_aa: CASSSPQDRSSYNEQFF
j_call: TRBJ2-1
d_call: NA
v_call: TRBV7-9
clone_size: NA

cdr3_nt: TGTGCCAGCAGCAACGGAGGACTAGCGGGGCACGAGCAGTTCTTC
cdr3_aa: CASSNGGLAGHEQFF
j_call: TRBJ2-1
d_call: TRBD2
v_call: TRBV11-1
clone_size: many

cdr3_nt: TGTGCCAGCAGCTTAAGAGGGGATACAGATACGCAGTATTTT
cdr3_aa: CASSLRGDTDTQYF
j_call: TRBJ2-3
d_call: NA
v_call: TRBV7-2
clone_size: once

cdr3_nt: TGCAGTGCCTGGACCCCGTCGAGCTCCTACAATGAGCAGTTCTTC
cdr3_aa: CSAWTPSSSYNEQFF
j_call: TRBJ2-1
d_call: NA
v_call: TRBV20-1
clone_size: NA

cdr3_nt: TGTGCCAGCGGCTACGGGACCCCAAACAATGAGCAGTTCTTC
cdr3_aa: CASGYGTPNNEQFF
j_call: TRBJ2-1
d_call: NA
v_call: TRBV12-3/TRBV12-4
clone_size: many

cdr3_nt: TGTGCCAGCAGCCTCGGGGGGGTAGGCAATCAGCCCCAGCATTTT
cdr3_aa: CASSLGGVGNQPQHF
j_call: TRBJ1-5
d_call: NA
v_call: TRBV3-1
clone_size: many

cdr3_nt: TGCAGTGCAAGGACTAGCGGGAGGACAGATACGCAGTATTTT
cdr3_aa: CSARTSGRTDTQYF
j_call: TRBJ2-3
d_call: TRBD2
v_call: TRBV20-1
clone_size: NA

cdr3_nt: TGTGCCTGGAGTGTAAGGGGACTAGCGGGAGGGGGTGAGCAGTTCTTC
cdr3_aa: CAWSVRGLAGGGEQFF
j_call: TRBJ2-1
d_call: TRBD2
v_call: TRBV30
clone_size: NA

cdr3_nt: TGTGCCAGCAGCCCACGGACAGGCTACGAGCAGTACTTC
cdr3_aa: CASSPRTGYEQYF
j_call: TRBJ2-7
d_call: TRBD1
v_call: TRBV5-5
clone_size: few

cdr3_nt: TGTGCCAGCAGTTCCCCCTCGGTGGAGACCCAGTACTTC
cdr3_aa: CASSSPSVETQYF
j_call: TRBJ2-5
d_call: NA
v_call: TRBV27
clone_size: many

cdr3_nt: TGTGCCAGCAGTCTCCCCGGGACAGGGGATCAGCCCCAGCATTTT
cdr3_aa: CASSLPGTGDQPQHF
j_call: TRBJ1-5
d_call: TRBD1
v_call: TRBV6-6
clone_size: few

cdr3_nt: TGCGCCAGCAGCTTGAGTCGCCTCTACGAGCAGTACTTC
cdr3_aa: CASSLSRLYEQYF
j_call: TRBJ2-7
d_call: NA
v_call: TRBV5-1
clone_size: NA

cdr3_nt: TGTGCCAGCAGTTGGGGGCCAGGGTATGGCCACACCTTC
cdr3_aa: CASSWGPGYGHTF
j_call: TRBJ1-2
d_call: NA
v_call: TRBV12-3/TRBV12-4
clone_size: NA

cdr3_nt: TGTGCCAGCTCACCAGATATGAGCGGGGTTGAAGCTTTCTTT
cdr3_aa: CASSPDMSGVEAFF
j_call: TRBJ1-1
d_call: NA
v_call: TRBV18
clone_size: few

cdr3_nt: TGCAGTGCGGCCCCCGGACAGATAGAAGCTTTCTTT
cdr3_aa: CSAAPGQIEAFF
j_call: TRBJ1-1
d_call: NA
v_call: TRBV20-1
clone_size: many